These T cell receptor beta chains were read from a single sample in a study of shared clonotypes between healthy human individuals. Some clones are missing from TCRdb's copy, which holds only in-frame ones; the method was immunoSEQ multiplex PCR. Seen here are under 300,000 clones, 50% to 75% observed once, and the top ten hold 8.5% to 14%. Sequencing was performed on memory CD4+ T cells sorted from blood. The receptor source for this set is a man in his thirties or forties in good health. Each CDR3 is given with its conserved first and last residue. A D gene is named only where the DNA matches it firmly. Some rows have no size entry. The others give once, few or many, or a class for an expanded clone.

NA,TRBV7-2,12,TRBJ2-7,NA,CASSPGRREQYF,TGTGCCAGCAGCCCTGGGAGGAGAGAGCAGTACTTC
NA,TRBV6-1,12,TRBJ2-7,few,CASSERPWGQYF,TGTGCCAGCAGTGAACGACCGTGGGGGCAGTACTTC
TRBD2,TRBV29-1,15,TRBJ2-3,NA,CSGRSGRAGGDTQYF,TGCAGCGGGCGGAGCGGGAGGGCGGGAGGAGATACGCAGTATTTT
NA,TRBV2,12,TRBJ2-2,NA,CASSVYTGELFF,TGTGCCAGCAGTGTTTACACCGGGGAGCTGTTTTTT
NA,TRBV7-9,13,TRBJ1-2,NA,CASSLIQANGYTF,TGTGCCAGCAGCTTGATCCAAGCGAATGGCTACACCTTC
NA,TRBV5-1,13,TRBJ1-1,NA,CASSLAGQTEAFF,TGCGCCAGCAGCTTGGCCGGGCAGACTGAAGCTTTCTTT
TRBD2,TRBV18,16,TRBJ2-1,NA,CASSRAGASLYNEQFF,TGTGCCAGCTCCCGAGCGGGGGCGTCCCTTTACAATGAGCAGTTCTTC
NA,TRBV14,16,TRBJ2-5,NA,CASSRLDLGSKRPQYF,TGTGCCAGCAGCAGGCTGGATTTGGGCTCCAAGAGACCCCAGTACTTC
NA,TRBV6-6,12,TRBJ2-3,NA,CASSTQTDTQYF,TGTGCCAGCAGTACTCAGACAGATACGCAGTATTTT
NA,TRBV6-5,16,TRBJ2-2,NA,CASSYRLGANTGELFF,TGTGCCAGCAGTTACCGCCTGGGCGCGAACACCGGGGAGCTGTTTTTT
NA,TRBV5-6,13,TRBJ1-3,NA,CASSSRGRNTIYF,TGTGCCAGCAGCTCCCGGGGCCGTAACACCATATATTTT
NA,TRBV5-1,14,TRBJ2-3,NA,CASSGREGTDTQYF,TGCGCCAGCTCCGGGCGGGAAGGCACAGATACGCAGTATTTT
TRBD1,TRBV11-2,16,TRBJ2-1,NA,CASSLDPQGAYNEQFF,TGTGCCAGCAGCTTAGATCCACAGGGGGCCTACAATGAGCAGTTCTTC